The next 15 T cell receptor beta chains were all read from a single sample in a study of blood T cell repertoires in COVID-19. The table came from immunoSEQ multiplex PCR; TCRdb's copy has only in-frame clones and leaves some out. The sample shows a few hundred thousand clones, 80% to 90% of them seen only once. Sequencing was done on a sample of peripheral blood. These receptor sequences come from a man older than 75 with acute or convalescent COVID-19.

The V gene is TRBV13, the J gene TRBJ2-3; 10 bases are a match to TRBD2. CDR1 is PRHDT, CDR2 FYEKMQ, per germline (reference sequence). CDR3 length: 17 residues. J lost 8 bases, V lost 5 bases, and 16 bases had no gene match. CDR3: CASSGDRLAGAAGTQYF. The CDR3 DNA follows: TGTGCCAGCAGCGGGGACAGGCTAGCGGGGGCCGCAGGTACGCAGTATTTT.

The chain is built from TRBV7-8 and TRBJ1-5; 9 positions agree with TRBD1. V gave up 4 bases and J gave up 1 base; unmatched junction bases: 5. Per germline, CDR1 SGHVS and CDR2 FQNEAQ. The CDR3 covers 16 residues. The DNA of the CDR3 is TGTGCCAGCAGCTCCGGGACAGGGCGAAGCAATCAGCCCCAGCATTTT. It is translated as CASSSGTGRSNQPQHF.

V and J are TRBV29-1 and TRBJ1-2, with unresolved D. Trimming shortened V by 6 bases and J by 3 bases, and 8 bases separated the two germline ends. This CDR3 has 11 residues. Germline V gene sequence: CDR1 SQVTM, CDR2 ANQGSEA. The DNA for the CDR3 is TGCAGCGTCGAACGTGACTATGGCTACACCTTC. Residues: CSVERDYGYTF.

The chain combines TRBV20-1 with TRBJ1-3, with D perhaps TRBD1 (6 bases). Germline V CDR1 and CDR2: DFQATT, SNEGSKA (reference sequence). The CDR3 spans 16 residues. V was shortened by 3 bases and J by 1 base, with 16 bases between the two germline ends. CDR3 in amino acids: CSASRTGSKSGNTIYF. CDR3 coding DNA: TGCAGTGCTAGTAGAACAGGGTCTAAGTCTGGAAACACCATATATTTT.

The chain has TRBV12-3 or TRBV12-4 and TRBJ2-7; 8 bases match TRBD2. The trim removed 6 bases at V and 3 bases at J, leaving 4 bases unmatched. This CDR3 region has 13 residues. In nucleotides, the CDR3 is TGTGCCAGCAGGAAAGCGGGAGTCTACGAGCAGTACTTC. Encoded protein: CASRKAGVYEQYF.

V usage is TRBV9 and J usage is TRBJ2-2; a weak D match, TRBD2 (6 bases). Trimming removed 0 bases from V and 3 bases from J, with 6 bases in between. CDR3 length: 14 residues. Germline CDR1 is SGDLS and CDR2 is YYNGEE. The CDR3 coding sequence is TGTGCCAGCAGCGTAGCGGGGGACACCGGGGAGCTGTTTTTT. Its protein is CASSVAGDTGELFF. Drawing the rest from reference TRBV9 and TRBJ2-2, the complete variable domain is DSGVTQTPKHLITATGQRVTLRCSPRSGDLSVYWYQQSLDQGLQFLIQYYNGEERAKGNILERFSAQQFPDLHSELNLSSLELGDSALYFCASSVAGDTGELFFGEGSRLTVL.

The J gene is TRBJ2-1, the V gene TRBV28; TRBD1 agrees at 8 bases. The CDR3 runs to 15 residues. V was pared by 7 bases and J by 3 bases, with 8 bases of the junction left unmatched. The germline gives CDR1 MDHEN, CDR2 SYDVKM. CDR3: CASTPTGENYNEQFF. The DNA for the CDR3 is TGTGCCAGCACCCCGACAGGGGAAAACTACAATGAGCAGTTCTTC.

The genes are TRBV27 and TRBJ2-3; 10 bases agree with TRBD2. The CDR3 totals 16 residues. J gave up 2 bases and V 8 bases, and 10 bases lay outside the gene matches. Germline CDR1 MNHEY, CDR2 SMNVEV (reference sequence). The CDR3 DNA reads as TGTGCCAGCTCTTTTAGCGGGGGGACTTCCACAGATACGCAGTATTTT. As protein: CASSFSGGTSTDTQYF.

CDR3 protein: CASSQGRGIHEQYF. CDR3 in DNA: TGTGCCAGCAGCCAAGGGCGGGGAATCCACGAGCAGTACTTC. V and J are TRBV3-1 (or the pseudogene TRBV3-2) and TRBJ2-7; D might be TRBD2 (6 bases). Trimming took 1 base from V and 5 from J, leaving 12 bases between them. Germline V gives CDR1 LGHDT, CDR2 YNNKEL (reference sequence). This CDR3 comprises 14 residues.

The rearrangement joins TRBV6-5 to TRBJ2-3; D might be TRBD1 (6 bases). Per germline, CDR1 MNHEY and CDR2 SVGAGI. V shed 8 bases and J shed 0 bases, with 12 bases lying between them. The CDR3 has 14 amino acids. The CDR3 here is CASDRSGSTDTQYF. As DNA, the CDR3 is TGTGCCAGCGACAGGTCCGGCAGCACAGATACGCAGTATTTT.

The chain links TRBV11-3 to TRBJ2-3; TRBD2 aligns across 11 bases. The CDR3 length is 17 residues. V trimming: 4 bases; J trimming: 4 bases; junction bases outside the gene matches: 10. Germline V gene sequence: CDR1 SGHNT, CDR2 YENEEA. The CDR3 sequence: CASSSTYSGGVADTQYF. The DNA for the CDR3 is TGTGCCAGCAGCTCAACATATAGCGGGGGGGTTGCAGATACGCAGTATTTT.

The V gene is TRBV9, the J gene TRBJ1-2; TRBD1 aligns across 9 bases. With V trimmed by 0 bases and J by 6 bases, 6 bases remained unmatched. Germline CDR1 reads SGDLS; CDR2 reads YYNGEE. This CDR3 is built from 15 residues. The CDR3 sequence is CASSVEDRGWDGYTF. The CDR3 DNA is TGTGCCAGCAGCGTAGAGGACAGGGGATGGGATGGCTACACCTTC. The complete variable domain, with remaining parts taken from reference TRBV9 and TRBJ1-2, reads DSGVTQTPKHLITATGQRVTLRCSPRSGDLSVYWYQQSLDQGLQFLIQYYNGEERAKGNILERFSAQQFPDLHSELNLSSLELGDSALYFCASSVEDRGWDGYTFGSGTRLTVV.

This rearrangement joins TRBV6-5 to TRBJ2-7; 10 bases fit TRBD2. From germline, CDR1 is MNHEY and CDR2 SVGAGI. J gave up 6 bases and V 5 bases, and 10 bases lay outside the gene matches. The CDR3 runs 15 residues. In DNA form, the CDR3 reads TGTGCCAGCAGTCAAAGCGGGAGGGCCCCCTCCGAGCAGTACTTC. Translating gives CASSQSGRAPSEQYF.

The J gene is TRBJ1-1, the V gene TRBV18, with 8 bases fitting TRBD1. V lost 2 bases, J lost 4 bases, and 3 bases stayed unmatched. Germline lookup yields CDR1 KGHSH and CDR2 LQKENI. This CDR3 region has 14 residues. This chain's CDR3 is CASSPATGGTEAFF. DNA for the CDR3: TGTGCCAGCTCACCAGCAACAGGGGGCACTGAAGCTTTCTTT.

The chain is built from TRBV7-9 and TRBJ1-3; 7 bases match TRBD1. J was trimmed by 3 bases and V by 1 base; bases with no gene match: 3. The CDR3 has 15 amino acids. The germline CDR1 and CDR2 sequences are SEHNR and FQNEAQ (reference sequence). CDR3 in amino acids: CASSLEGTDGNTIYF. In DNA, the CDR3 is TGTGCCAGCAGCTTAGAGGGGACAGATGGAAACACCATATATTTT.